The TCR beta chain described here comes from a study of blood T cell repertoires in COVID-19. The CDR3 runs 14 residues. V lost 6 bases to trimming and J lost 4 bases, with 10 bases between them. Germline values: CDR1 MNHEY, CDR2 SVGAGI. Original processing notes: It was from reference gene primer amplification that nucleated cell counts were estimated. Some clones are missing from TCRdb's copy, which holds only in-frame ones; the method was immunoSEQ multiplex PCR. V, J and clone size reflect that table, while D and trimming were determined from the DNA. The repertoire holds tens of thousands of clones, with 86% as singletons.

Sample: peripheral blood. The clonotype comes from a man under 40 with acute or convalescent COVID-19. The gene calls are TRBV6-5 and TRBJ1-6; D gene uncertain. The CDR3: CASSGGRYNSPLHF. In nucleotides, the CDR3 is TGTGCCAGCAGCGGAGGGAGGTATAATTCACCCCTCCACTTT.